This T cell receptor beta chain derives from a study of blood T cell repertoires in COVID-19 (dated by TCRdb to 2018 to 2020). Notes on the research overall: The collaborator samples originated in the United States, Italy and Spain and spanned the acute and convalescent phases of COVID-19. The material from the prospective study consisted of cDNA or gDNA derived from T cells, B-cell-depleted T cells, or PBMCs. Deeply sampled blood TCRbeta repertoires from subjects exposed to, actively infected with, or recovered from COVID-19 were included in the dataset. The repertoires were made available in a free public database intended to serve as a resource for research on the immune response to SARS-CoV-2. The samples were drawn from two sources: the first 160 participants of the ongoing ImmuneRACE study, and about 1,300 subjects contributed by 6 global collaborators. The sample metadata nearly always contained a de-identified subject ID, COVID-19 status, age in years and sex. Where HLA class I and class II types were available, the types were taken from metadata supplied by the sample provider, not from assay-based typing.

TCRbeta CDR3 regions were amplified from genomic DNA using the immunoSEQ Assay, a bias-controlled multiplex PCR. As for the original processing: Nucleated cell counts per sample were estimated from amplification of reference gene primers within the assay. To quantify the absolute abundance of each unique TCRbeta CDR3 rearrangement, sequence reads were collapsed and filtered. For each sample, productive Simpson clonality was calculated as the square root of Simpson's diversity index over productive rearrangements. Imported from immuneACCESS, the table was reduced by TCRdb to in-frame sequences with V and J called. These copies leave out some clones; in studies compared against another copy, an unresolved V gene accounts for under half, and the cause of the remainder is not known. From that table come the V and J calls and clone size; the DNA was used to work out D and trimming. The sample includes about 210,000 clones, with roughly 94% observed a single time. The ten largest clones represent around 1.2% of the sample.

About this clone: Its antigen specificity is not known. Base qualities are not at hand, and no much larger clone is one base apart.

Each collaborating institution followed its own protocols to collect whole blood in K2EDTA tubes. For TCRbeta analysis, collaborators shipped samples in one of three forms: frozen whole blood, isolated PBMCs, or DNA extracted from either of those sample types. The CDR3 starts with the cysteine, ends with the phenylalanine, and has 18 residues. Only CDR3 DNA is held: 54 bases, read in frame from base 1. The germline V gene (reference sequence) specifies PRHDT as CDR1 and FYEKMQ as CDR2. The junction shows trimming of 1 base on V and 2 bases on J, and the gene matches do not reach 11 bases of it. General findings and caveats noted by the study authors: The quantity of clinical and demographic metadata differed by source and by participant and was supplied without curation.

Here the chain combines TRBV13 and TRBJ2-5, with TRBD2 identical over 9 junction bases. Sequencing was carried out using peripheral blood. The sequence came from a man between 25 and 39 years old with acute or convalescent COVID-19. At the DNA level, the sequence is TGTGCCAGCAGCTTAGAGCGGTCCTTGGCGGGGGGGCAAGAGACCCAGTACTTC. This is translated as CASSLERSLAGGQETQYF. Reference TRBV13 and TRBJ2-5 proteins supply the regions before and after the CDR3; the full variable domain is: AAGVIQSPRHLIKEKRETATLKCYPIPRHDTVYWYQQGPGQDPQFLISFYEKMQSDKGSIPDRFSAQQFSDYHSELNMSSLELGDSALYFCASSLERSLAGGQETQYFGPGTRLLVL.